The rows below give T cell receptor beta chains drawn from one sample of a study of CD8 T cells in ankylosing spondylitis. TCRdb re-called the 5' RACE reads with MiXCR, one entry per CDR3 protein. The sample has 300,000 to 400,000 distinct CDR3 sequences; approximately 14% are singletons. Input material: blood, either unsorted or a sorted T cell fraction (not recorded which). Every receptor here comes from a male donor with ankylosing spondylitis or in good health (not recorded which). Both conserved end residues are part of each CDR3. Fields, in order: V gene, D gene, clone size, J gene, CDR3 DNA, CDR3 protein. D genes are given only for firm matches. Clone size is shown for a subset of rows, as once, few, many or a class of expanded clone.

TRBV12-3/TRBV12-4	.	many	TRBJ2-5	TGTGCCAGCAGTTCCTCACTAGTAGGGCAAGAGACCCAGTACTTC	CASSSSLVGQETQYF
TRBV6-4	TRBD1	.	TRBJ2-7	TGTGCCATCCTACAGGGGGCGTACGAGCAGTACTTC	CAILQGAYEQYF
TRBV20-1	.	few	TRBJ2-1	TGCAGTGCTAGAGTCCCTAGCTTAGATGAGCAGTTCTTC	CSARVPSLDEQFF
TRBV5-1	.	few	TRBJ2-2	TGCGCCAGCAGCCCCTCAGGGCCCGGGGAGCTGTTTTTT	CASSPSGPGELFF
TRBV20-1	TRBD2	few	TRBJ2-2	TGCAGTGCTAGTGTGACTAGCGGGGGGAACACCGGGGAGCTGTTTTTT	CSASVTSGGNTGELFF
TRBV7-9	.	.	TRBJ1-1	TGTGCCAGCAGCTGGTACGTGGACACTGAAGCTTTCTTT	CASSWYVDTEAFF
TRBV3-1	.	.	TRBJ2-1	TGTGCCAGCAGCCAAGGGACAAACAATGAGCAGTTCTTC	CASSQGTNNEQFF
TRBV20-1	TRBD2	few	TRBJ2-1	TGCAGTGCTAGCGGACTAGCGGGACCCAGCTCCTACAATGAGCAGTTCTTC	CSASGLAGPSSYNEQFF
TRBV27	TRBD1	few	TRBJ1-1	TGTGCCAGCAGTTTATCAGGGGGCGGGATGAACACTGAAGCTTTCTTT	CASSLSGGGMNTEAFF
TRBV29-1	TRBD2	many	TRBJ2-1	TGCAGCGTTGACCGAGCGGGAGGACCTTTCGAGGTAGAGCAGTTCTTC	CSVDRAGGPFEVEQFF
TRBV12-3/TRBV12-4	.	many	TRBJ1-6	TGTGCCAGCAGTCGGACGGCACGTAATTCACCCCTCCACTTT	CASSRTARNSPLHF
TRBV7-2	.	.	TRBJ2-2	TGTGCCAGCAGCCAGGGCCGGACTACCACCGGGGAGCTGTTTTTT	CASSQGRTTTGELFF
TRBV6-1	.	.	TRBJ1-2	TGTGCCAGCACCTTAGGTTCCTTCTATGGCTACACCTTC	CASTLGSFYGYTF
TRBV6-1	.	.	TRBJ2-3	TGTGCCAGCAGCCCTCATGGGTCGAGGGGAGATACGCAGTATTTT	CASSPHGSRGDTQYF
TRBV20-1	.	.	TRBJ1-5	TGCAGTGCTCCCCCATTGCCCCAGCATTTT	CSAPPLPQHF
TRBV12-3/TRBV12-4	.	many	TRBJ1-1	TGTGCCAGCAGTTTATACGGGGCCTCGAGCACTGAAGCTTTCTTT	CASSLYGASSTEAFF
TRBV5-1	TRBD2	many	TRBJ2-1	TGTGCCAGCAGCTTAGCGGGGGGCAATGAGCAGTTCTTC	CASSLAGGNEQFF
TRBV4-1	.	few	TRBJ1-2	TGCGCCAGCAGCCAAGTTCCCTCGGACTATGGCTACACCTTC	CASSQVPSDYGYTF
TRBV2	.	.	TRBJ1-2	TGTGCCAGCAGAGGCGACAGGCACTATGGCTACACCTTC	CASRGDRHYGYTF
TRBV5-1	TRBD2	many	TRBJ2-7	TGCGCCAGCAGTAGGGAACTAGCGGGAGGTTCCGAGCAGTACTTC	CASSRELAGGSEQYF
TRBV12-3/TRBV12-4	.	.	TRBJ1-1	TGTGCCAGCAGTCCGAGGGTCAGGACTGAAGCTTTCTTT	CASSPRVRTEAFF
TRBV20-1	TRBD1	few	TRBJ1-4	TGCAGTGCTGTGGACAGGGCAACTAATGAAAAACTGTTTTTT	CSAVDRATNEKLFF
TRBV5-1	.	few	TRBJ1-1	TGCGCCAGCAGCGTAGAACAGAACACTGAAGCTTTCTTT	CASSVEQNTEAFF
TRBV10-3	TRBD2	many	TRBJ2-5	TGTGCCATCAGTGAAGTGACTAGCGGGAGGAAGGAGACCCAGTACTTC	CAISEVTSGRKETQYF
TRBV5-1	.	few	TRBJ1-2	TGCGCCAGCAGCCGCCCGGATTCTAACTATGGCTACACCTTC	CASSRPDSNYGYTF
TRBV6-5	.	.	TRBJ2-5	TGTGCCAGCAGTTACTACGGGGACATTTACCAAGAGACCCAGTACTTC	CASSYYGDIYQETQYF
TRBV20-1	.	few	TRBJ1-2	TGCAGTGCTAGATCCAGTCATGGCGGCTACACCTTC	CSARSSHGGYTF
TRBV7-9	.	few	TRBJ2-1	TGTGCCAGCAGACTCGGCGGGGGCGATTACAATGAGCAGTTCTTC	CASRLGGGDYNEQFF
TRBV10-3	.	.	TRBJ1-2	TGTGCCATCAGTGCCGGCTATGGCTACACCTTC	CAISAGYGYTF